The 21 T cell receptor beta chains presented below share a single source sample, sequenced in a study of T cells in Graves' hyperthyroidism and ophthalmopathy. From RNA transcripts, TCR beta CDR3 regions were amplified. An initial round of RT-PCR targeting the TCR CDR3 relied on the HTBI primer set. In TCRdb, the multiplex PCR reads were re-called with MiXCR into one record per CDR3 protein. Here the sample spans around 500,000 distinct CDR3 sequences, 14% being singletons. The sequenced material came from blood. Every receptor here comes from a woman in her 40s with Graves' hyperthyroidism.

Many counts were recorded for this clonotype. V is TRBV7-8 and J is TRBJ2-1; 10 nucleotides match TRBD1. Germline-derived CDR1 and CDR2 are SGHVS and FQNEAQ. This CDR3 has 18 amino acids. V gave up 1 base and J gave up 6 bases; unmatched junction bases: 12. CDR3 DNA: TGTGCCAGCAGCTTAGTATACCCGACAGGGGGCAGTGGCAATGAGCAGTTCTTC. Amino acid sequence: CASSLVYPTGGSGNEQFF.

This clonotype was detected many times. CDR3 residues: CASSLGTSDHTDTQYF. Here the CDR3 DNA reads TGCGCCAGCAGCCTCGGGACTAGCGACCACACAGATACGCAGTATTTT. The V gene is TRBV5-1, the J gene TRBJ2-3, with 10 bases matching TRBD2. V gave up 4 bases and J gave up 2 bases; unmatched junction bases: 7. The CDR3 is 16 amino acids. Germline CDR1 SGHRS, CDR2 YFSETQ.

This clonotype was seen ten or more times. The V gene is TRBV5-1, the J gene TRBJ2-3; D gene uncertain. The V gene's germline CDR1 is SGHRS and CDR2 YFSETQ. The CDR3 runs 14 residues. V gave up 0 bases and J gave up 6 bases, with 11 bases separating them. CDR3 sequence: CASSLADWADTQYF. CDR3 DNA: TGCGCCAGCAGCTTGGCCGACTGGGCGGATACGCAGTATTTT. Supplemented by reference TRBV5-1 and TRBJ2-3, the full variable domain reads KAGVTQTPRYLIKTRGQQVTLSCSPISGHRSVSWYQQTPGQGLQFLFEYFSETQRNKGNFPGRFSGRQFSNSRSEMNVSTLELGDSALYLCASSLADWADTQYFGPGTRLTVL.

This clonotype appeared many times. The chain carries TRBV20-1 and TRBJ2-7; D unresolved. Per germline, CDR1 DFQATT and CDR2 SNEGSKA (reference sequence). Trimming stripped 4 bases from V and 5 bases from J, with 9 bases between. The CDR3 contains 11 residues. This chain's CDR3 is CSAILSDEQYF. In DNA, the CDR3 is TGCAGTGCTATACTTTCGGACGAGCAGTACTTC.

Many counts were recorded for this clonotype. The V and J genes are TRBV2 and TRBJ2-1, with TRBD1 matching over 10 bases. Germline CDR1 and CDR2: SNHLY and FYNNEI. The CDR3 consists of 15 residues. V dropped 6 bases and J dropped 5; count of bases not matched to a gene: 7. CDR3 nucleotides: TGTGCCAGCAGGGCGGACAGGGGGATAAACAATGAGCAGTTCTTC. Translating gives CASRADRGINNEQFF.

This clonotype showed up just a few times. This chain joins TRBV7-9 and TRBJ2-1, with D perhaps assigned TRBD1 or TRBD2 (7 bases each). The CDR3 contains 18 residues. Trimming stripped 8 bases from V and 5 bases from J, with 28 bases between. Germline assignment: CDR1 SEHNR and CDR2 FQNEAQ (reference sequence). Here the CDR3 DNA reads TGTGCCAGCTTCGACAGGGAGGGGACGGGACAACATGACAATGAGCAGTTCTTC. Amino acid sequence: CASFDREGTGQHDNEQFF.

This clonotype showed up many times. V usage is TRBV30 and J usage is TRBJ1-1; perhaps TRBD1 as D (5 bases). CDR1 and CDR2 from the germline V gene are GTSNPN and SVGIG (reference sequence). The V end was cut by 7 bases, the J end by 0 bases, with 18 bases between. The CDR3 spans 15 residues. DNA for the CDR3: TGTGCCTTCACGTTACTGGGGCTAATGAACACTGAAGCTTTCTTT. Translated: CAFTLLGLMNTEAFF.

The chain uses TRBV13 and TRBJ2-7, with a possible D match to TRBD2 (6 bases). Deletions cut 3 bases from V and 3 bases from J, with 12 bases between. The CDR3 extends over 14 amino acids. In germline, CDR1 is PRHDT, CDR2 FYEKMQ (reference sequence). CDR3 amino acids: CASSLGGSHYEQYF. CDR3 coding DNA: TGTGCCAGCAGCTTGGGGGGTAGTCACTACGAGCAGTACTTC.

This clonotype has at least ten counts. The genes are TRBV20-1 and TRBJ2-3, with 13 nucleotides matching TRBD2. The CDR3 has 15 amino acids. Trimming removed 2 bases from V and 7 bases from J; junction bases left unmatched: 6. Germline V gene sequence: CDR1 DFQATT, CDR2 SNEGSKA (reference sequence). This chain's CDR3 is CSARLGLAGVNTQYF. The CDR3 bases are TGCAGTGCTAGACTCGGACTAGCGGGAGTAAATACGCAGTATTTT.

This clonotype was counted at least ten times. The rearrangement links TRBV10-3 to TRBJ2-3, with TRBD1 as a possible D gene (6 bases). Germline-derived CDR1 and CDR2 are ENHRY and SYGVKD. V shed 2 bases and J shed 0 bases, with 6 bases lying between them. The CDR3 length is 14 residues. The CDR3, as DNA: TGTGCCATCAGTGAGGGACAGAGCACAGATACGCAGTATTTT. This translates into CAISEGQSTDTQYF.

V usage is TRBV7-2 and J usage is TRBJ2-3; 9 nucleotides align to TRBD2. The germline gives CDR1 SGHTA, CDR2 FQGNSA. The length of the CDR3 is 15 residues. After removal of 2 bases from V and 6 bases from J, the junction contained 6 bases not matched to a gene. CDR3 coding DNA: TGTGCCAGCAGCTTAATGCTGACTAGCGGCGATACGCAGTATTTT. Translating gives CASSLMLTSGDTQYF.

This clonotype was counted many times. The gene calls are TRBV2 and TRBJ2-1; perhaps TRBD2 as D (5 bases). Germline lookup yields CDR1 SNHLY and CDR2 FYNNEI. V lost 6 bases and J 6 bases, leaving 12 bases between the germline ends. CDR3 length: 13 amino acids. The CDR3 reads CASRSGAVNEQFF. The DNA for the CDR3 is TGTGCCAGCAGGAGCGGCGCAGTCAATGAGCAGTTCTTC.

This clonotype was seen repeatedly, ten times or more. This sequence joins TRBV28 and TRBJ2-5, with D perhaps being TRBD1 or TRBD2 (5 bases each). The ends were cut back, 6 bases at V and 5 bases at J, with 16 bases in the middle. Germline CDR1 is MDHEN and CDR2 is SYDVKM. The CDR3 sequence is 14 residues long. The DNA for the CDR3 is TGTGCCAGCAGCTTCGCAGGGACGGCGGAGACCCAGTACTTC. This encodes CASSFAGTAETQYF.

Notes on this clonotype: This may be a read error, as it is one base from a much larger clone. The chain joins TRBV28 to TRBJ2-7; 7 nucleotides agree with TRBD1. V trimming: 6 bases; J trimming: 5 bases; junction bases outside the gene matches: 10. CDR3 length: 14 amino acids. Germline V gene data show CDR1 as MDHEN and CDR2 as SYDVKM. CDR3 amino acids: CASSPDRPPHEQYF. CDR3 DNA sequence: TGTGCCAGCAGCCCGGACAGGCCGCCCCACGAGCAGTACTTC.

This clonotype was recorded at least ten times. J is TRBJ2-3 and V is TRBV11-2, with 10 nucleotides matching TRBD2. The germline CDR1 and CDR2 sequences are SGHAT and FQNNGV. With V trimmed by 1 base and J by 4 bases, 8 bases remained unmatched. This CDR3 is built from 17 residues. CDR3 nucleotide sequence: TGTGCCAGCAGCTTAGTCCCTAGCGGGAGTCGAGCAGATACGCAGTATTTT. This codes for CASSLVPSGSRADTQYF.

This clonotype has a count of ten or more. The J gene is TRBJ2-1, the V gene TRBV28; 16 nucleotides agree with TRBD2. Trimming took 6 bases from V and 0 from J; bases not matched to a gene: 5. The germline V gene has CDR1 MDHEN and CDR2 SYDVKM. This CDR3 comprises 18 residues. CDR3: CASSKGLAGGSSYNEQFF. The CDR3 DNA sequence: TGTGCCAGCAGCAAGGGACTAGCGGGAGGGAGCTCCTACAATGAGCAGTTCTTC.

This clonotype turned up a few times. The DNA of the CDR3 is TGTGCCAGCAGCCAAGATTTTAGTGATGAAAAACTGTTTTTT. This translates into CASSQDFSDEKLFF. This chain joins TRBV3-1 and TRBJ1-4; D is unresolved. Germline-derived CDR1 and CDR2 are LGHDT and YNNKEL (reference sequence). V was cut by 0 bases and J by 6 bases, with 8 bases left in between. This CDR3 is built from 14 residues.

This clonotype turned up a few times. This chain joins TRBV6-5 and TRBJ1-1, with D uncertain. There are 14 residues in the CDR3. V was clipped by 3 bases and J by 3 bases, with 11 bases between them. Germline lookup yields CDR1 MNHEY and CDR2 SVGAGI. The CDR3 here is CASSYGRWDTEAFF. For the CDR3, the DNA is TGTGCCAGCAGTTATGGCAGGTGGGACACTGAAGCTTTCTTT.

Concerning this clonotype: The germline gene is not matched at one end of the junction; a read error may be the cause. The rearrangement joins TRBV2 to TRBJ1-1; unclear D gene. Germline V gene data show CDR1 as SNHLY and CDR2 as FYNNEI. The CDR3 runs 16 residues. The CDR3 loop reads CASSSDVAALNTEASF. The CDR3 DNA reads as TGTGCCAGCAGCTCGGATGTGGCAGCTCTGAACACTGAAGCTTCCTTT.

This clonotype was observed at least ten times. The chain carries TRBV6-1 and TRBJ2-1; D perhaps matches TRBD2 (5 bases). The CDR3 runs 16 residues. Trimming pared 6 bases from V and 3 bases from J, leaving 18 bases between. Germline V CDR1 and CDR2: MNHNS, SASEGT. In DNA, the CDR3 is TGTGCCAGCAGGGATCCGACGTTCCGGGACTACAATGAGCAGTTCTTC. Its protein product is CASRDPTFRDYNEQFF.

This clonotype was detected many times. This CDR3 is CASSPRLVLYYEQYF. The CDR3 region has the DNA TGTGCCAGCAGCCCCCGACTAGTACTGTACTACGAGCAGTACTTC. The chain has TRBV7-2 and TRBJ2-7, with TRBD2 as a possible D gene (6 bases). In germline, CDR1 is SGHTA, CDR2 FQGNSA. V lost 5 bases to trimming and J lost 3 bases, with 17 bases between them. The CDR3 has 15 amino acids.